This record covers a single TCR beta chain. Germline CDR1 and CDR2: LGHNA and YNFKEQ. This CDR3 comprises 13 residues. The V end was cut by 3 bases, the J end by 7 bases, with 10 bases between. The data were taken from a study of T cell changes during pregnancy in multiple sclerosis. Profiled with immunoSEQ multiplex PCR; TCRdb holds only in-frame clones, not every one. The sample includes more than 9,000 clones, more than 85% of them seen just once. This sequence originates from a female donor in good health, enrolled as a control in a pregnancy study. Source: CD8+ T cells from peripheral blood mononuclear cells, taken in the first trimester of pregnancy. J is TRBJ1-5 and V is TRBV4-2; D might be TRBD1 (6 bases). The CDR3 DNA is TGTGCCAGCAGCCAGGGGGCAGGGCAGCCCCAGCATTTT. Its protein is CASSQGAGQPQHF.